This entry describes one T cell receptor (beta chain). Its target antigen remains unknown. Per-nucleotide qualities are absent, and no much larger clonotype sits a single base away. The immunoSEQ Assay, a bias-controlled multiplex PCR, was used to amplify TCRbeta CDR3 regions from genomic DNA. In the authors' own workflow: Within the assay, amplification of reference gene primers was used to estimate how many nucleated cells each sample contained. Sequence reads were collapsed and filtered to measure the absolute abundance of every unique TCRbeta CDR3 rearrangement. For each sample, productive Simpson clonality was calculated by taking the square root of Simpson's diversity index across productive rearrangements. TCRdb re-hosts the immuneACCESS table, in-frame sequences only. Its copies lack some clones; in the studies checked, an unresolved V gene accounts for under half of them, and the cause for the rest is not known. D and trimming were read from the DNA, whereas the V and J calls and clone size are those reported in that table. The sample contains around 220,000 clones, approximately 90% of them found a single time. Almost 4.5% of the sample is taken by the ten largest.

In the germline V gene, CDR1 corresponds to LGHNT and CDR2 to FRNRAP. For this chain, trimming is 6 bases at the V end and 5 bases at the J end, and the number of junction bases without a gene match is 15. The CDR3 goes from the cysteine to the phenylalanine over 18 residues. The only DNA kept is the CDR3, 54 bases in frame from the first base. This sample was taken from a study of blood T cell repertoires in COVID-19 (dated by TCRdb to 2020 to 2021). Study-wide context: Collaborator samples came from the United States, Italy and Spain and covered acute and convalescent phases of COVID-19. The prospective study material was composed of cDNA or gDNA derived from T cells, B-cell-depleted T cells, or PBMCs. Deeply sampled blood TCRbeta repertoires from subjects exposed to, actively infected with, or recovered from COVID-19 were included in the dataset. The repertoires were released in a freely available public database meant as a resource for research on the immune response to SARS-CoV-2. The samples were drawn from the first 160 participants of the ongoing ImmuneRACE study and from 1,200 or so subjects provided by 6 global collaborators. Nearly every sample came with metadata listing a de-identified subject ID, COVID-19 status, age in years and sex. Where available, HLA class I and class II types were taken from metadata supplied by the sample provider and were not determined by assay-based typing. General findings and caveats noted by the study authors: How much clinical and demographic metadata was included differed by source and by participant, and the metadata was provided uncurated.

Whole blood was collected in K2EDTA tubes by collaborating institutions according to the institutions' own protocols. Collaborator samples were shipped for TCRbeta analysis as frozen whole blood, isolated PBMCs, or DNA extracted from either sample type. This receptor was taken from a man aged 50-59 years with acute or convalescent COVID-19. Specimen: peripheral blood. The chain employs TRBV12-5 and TRBJ2-1, with TRBD2 identical over 11 junction bases. The nucleotide sequence reads as follows: TGTGCTAGTGGCCGGGAGACTAGCGGGGTCGCCACGCACAATGAGCAGTTCTTC. It specifies CASGRETSGVATHNEQFF.